Below, one T cell receptor (beta chain) is given with its context. Its antigen is not known. The entry originates in a study of shared clonotypes between healthy human individuals. Study-wide context: Serving as donors were two women and three men, whose ages spanned 18 to 49. Study-level results: The rarefaction results pointed to incomplete sorted-subset sequencing despite large depth.

This CDR3 has 13 residues. Trimming took off 8 bases at V and 4 bases at J, with 14 bases between the two ends. Germline-derived CDR1 and CDR2 are MNHEY and SMNVEV (reference sequence). The naive CD8 subset, CD45RO-negative cells positively selected for CCR7, excluded terminally differentiated effector memory CD45RA+ cells. Adults of Caucasian background living in Nashville, Tennessee made up all donors. Clones were read by immunoSEQ multiplex PCR, and TCRdb kept only the in-frame ones, dropping some. The table has about 2.1 million clones, around 95% seen once. The receptor was isolated from a young man in good health. Some clones in this sample may be carry-over from other donors' samples. V is TRBV27 and J is TRBJ1-2; D is ambiguous. Input material: naive CD8+ T cells from PBMCs. CDR3 coding DNA: TGTGCCAGCGCCCGGGCGGCAGCCTATGGCTACACCTTC. Translation gives CASARAAAYGYTF.